The clone carrying this T cell receptor (beta chain) was seen a handful of times. The antigen remains undetermined. MiXCR was run by TCRdb on the 5' RACE reads, yielding one entry per CDR3 protein. The sample lists some 500,000 distinct CDR3 sequences, about 20% occurring once. The data were taken from a study of identical twins. Findings and limits, study-wide: The study drew conclusions from cross-sectional statistical analysis, not from following the same donors. Insertions were reduced in abundant cord blood beta clonotypes but not in memory repertoires.

V was pared by 0 bases and J by 7 bases, with 9 bases between. The CDR3 is made up of 13 amino acids. Germline V gene lookup returns CDR1 KGHSH and CDR2 LQKENI. These data also formed part of another study, on T cells expressing NK-cell markers. That paper adds: One of eight sequenced donors was HCMV-seronegative; the other seven were seropositive. Top CD8+ clonotypes included the dominant CD3+CD56+NKG2C+ clonotypes in several donors.

The chain joins TRBV18 to TRBJ1-1; D is unclear. This clonotype was obtained from a woman aged 18-29 years in good health. What was sequenced was CD4+ T cells sorted from blood. CDR3 DNA: TGTGCCAGCTCACCACCCTCGGCAGATGAAGCTTTCTTT. Encoded protein: CASSPPSADEAFF.